The entry below describes one TCR beta chain. This receptor's antigen is unknown. Base qualities are missing; no much larger clone stands one base away. The TCR beta CDR3 regions were amplified from the RNA transcripts. The TCR CDR3 was subjected to a first round of RT-PCR using the HTBI primer set and the Qiagen OneStep RT-PCR kit. Libraries were constructed in a second round of multiplex PCR, after which size selection and purification were carried out. Libraries were sequenced paired-end with 100 bp reads on an Illumina HiSeq2000. The published analysis was carried out like this. SOAPnuke was used to process the raw data, with reads discarded if the reads contained adapters or uncalled bases, had a mean Phred below 15, or lacked an exact constant-primer or identifier match. COPE v1.2.5 was used to merge high-quality paired reads, and clonotypes were defined as unique nucleotide sequences. MiTCR v1.1 was used to align clonotypes to the IMGT TRBV, TRBD and TRBJ reference segments. Analysis was restricted to V-J combinations with a frequency above 0.0001, which covered about 99% of repertoires. The TCS score was defined as F50 (clonal expansion) divided by E x V (chaos), with BLOSUM62-based TCRdist calculated between CDR3 peptides within each V-J. Welch's t-statistics and random forest reduced 450 to 600 V-J features to 10 to 15, which were used in a naive Bayes classifier (R e1071). The raw public data were reprocessed by TCRdb itself: fastp quality trimming at Q25, MiXCR clonotype calling, in-frame beta chains only. One record per CDR3 amino acid sequence lists the most common genes and DNA. TCRdb, rather than the study authors, made the V and J calls. The sample table records 300,000 to 450,000 distinct CDR3 sequences; approximately 17% of these occur just once. The top ten constitute roughly a third of the sample.

Hyperthyroidism patients were newly diagnosed, with disease duration under 2 months, and aged 18 to 65 years. The study excluded patients with uncontrolled infections, other autoimmune diseases, pregnancy or lactation. Clinical symptoms, serum thyroxine and TRAb, thyroid ultrasound, and orbital computed tomography formed the basis for the diagnoses. Blood from progressor patients was collected at the time of first diagnosis with hyperthyroidism, before any ophthalmopathy symptoms had appeared. Ficoll-Paque density gradient centrifugation was used to isolate PBMCs from under 11 ml of fresh peripheral blood. Progressor patients were initially diagnosed with Graves' hyperthyroidism and developed ophthalmopathy during follow-up. Trizol reagent was used to extract total RNA, and RNA quality was then checked on an Agilent 2100 Bioanalyzer. The record originates from a study of T cells in Graves' hyperthyroidism and ophthalmopathy (dated by TCRdb to 2018 to 2020). For the wider study: Peripheral blood samples were taken at the time of initial diagnosis, prior to any treatment. TCR Vbeta CDR3 sequencing of 130 to 150 peripheral blood samples (43 ophthalmopathy, 75 to 80 hyperthyroidism and some 17 progressor patients) is reported in the paper. A discovery cohort of roughly 100 patients, about 44 with Graves' ophthalmopathy and 55 to 60 with stable Graves' hyperthyroidism, was used to find distinguishing TCR V-J signatures. In addition, the study compared T-cell repertoires in thyroid tissue and in blood from about six Graves' hyperthyroidism patients. After sampling, hyperthyroidism patients received methimazole starting at 30 mg daily, and ophthalmopathy patients received high-dose intravenous methylprednisolone. The roughly 94 discovery patients were randomly split 7:3 into training and test sets. Prospective prediction of ophthalmopathy was tested in an independent validation cohort consisting of fewer than 20 hyperthyroidism patients and more than 15 patients who later progressed to ophthalmopathy. What the work shows at the level of the full study, not this receptor alone: A 13 V-J signature model separated ophthalmopathy from stable hyperthyroidism, with 87.88% sensitivity and around 84% specificity in cross-validation and 80%/75% in testing. During validation, the model predicted progression to ophthalmopathy a median of around 6 months ahead of onset, with around 71% sensitivity and about 75% specificity. Sample size was not statistically predetermined, and blinding of investigators to group allocation was not performed. Blood samples also contained most of the expanded thyroid clonotypes (frequency above 0.001), which suggests that blood repertoires may reflect thyroid immune responses.

The cysteine opens and the phenylalanine closes a CDR3 of 14 amino acids. The only DNA kept is the CDR3, 42 bases in frame from the first base. As encoded in the germline V gene, CDR1 is MDHEN while CDR2 is SYDVKM. Trimmed from V: 6 bases; trimmed from J: 6 bases; junction bases lacking a gene match: 5. The chain couples TRBV28 to TRBJ1-5; 10 bases in between match TRBD1. This receptor was identified in a woman younger than 45 with Graves' hyperthyroidism that later progressed to Graves' ophthalmopathy. Input material: blood. The CDR3 corresponds to CASSPDRGFQPQHF. The nucleotide sequence is given as TGTGCCAGCAGCCCGGACAGGGGGTTTCAGCCCCAGCATTTT.